The clone carrying this T cell receptor (beta chain) was found a few times. This entry belongs to a study of blood T cell repertoires in COVID-19. In the study overall: Italy, Spain and the United States were the sources of the convalescent and acute COVID-19 samples. Nucleic acid was either cDNA or gDNA, and it came from T cells, B-cell-depleted T cells, or PBMCs.

Looked up from germline, CDR1 is SGHDN and CDR2 is FVKESK. The V segment lost 5 bases and the J segment 0 bases; nucleotides outside the gene matches: 10. The CDR3 is made up of 19 amino acids. In the original workflow: Scientists estimated how many nucleated cells there were by amplifying reference gene primers. Some clones are missing from TCRdb's copy, which holds only in-frame ones; the method was immunoSEQ multiplex PCR. That table supplies the V and J calls and clone size; D and trimming were determined from the DNA. The data hold about 70,000 clones, with roughly 80% observed a single time. V and J are TRBV14 and TRBJ2-7; 16 bases agree with TRBD2. The sequenced material came from peripheral blood. The sequence was collected from a man between 65 and 85 years old who had recovered from COVID-19. In DNA, the CDR3 is TGTGCCAGCAGCGCTCACCCGGGACTAGCGGGGGGGAGCTCCTACGAGCAGTACTTC. Translating gives CASSAHPGLAGGSSYEQYF.